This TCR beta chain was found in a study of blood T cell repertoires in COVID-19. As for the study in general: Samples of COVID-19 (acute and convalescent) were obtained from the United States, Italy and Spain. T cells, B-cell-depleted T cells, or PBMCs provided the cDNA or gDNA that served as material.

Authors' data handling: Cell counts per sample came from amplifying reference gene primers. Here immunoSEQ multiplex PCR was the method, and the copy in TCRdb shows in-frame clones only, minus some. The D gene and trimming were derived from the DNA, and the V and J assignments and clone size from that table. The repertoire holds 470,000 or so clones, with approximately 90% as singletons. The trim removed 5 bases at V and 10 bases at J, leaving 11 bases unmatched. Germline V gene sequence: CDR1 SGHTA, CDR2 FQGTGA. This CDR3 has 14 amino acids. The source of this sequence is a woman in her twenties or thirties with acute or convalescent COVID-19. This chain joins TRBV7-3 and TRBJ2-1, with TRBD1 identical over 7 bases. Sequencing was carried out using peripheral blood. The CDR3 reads CASSRDSLFREQFF. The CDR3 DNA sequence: TGTGCCAGCAGCCGGGACAGCCTTTTCAGGGAGCAGTTCTTC.